This TCR beta chain was documented in a study of cytomegalovirus exposure and HLA in healthy donors. Study at large: The study placed about 86% of its 398 genotyped donors in the Caucasian-associated ancestry cluster. Study observations and caveats: The authors enumerated 150 to 200 TCR beta chains as linked to cytomegalovirus.

On this clone: Its target is unknown.

Healthy bone marrow donors supplied every sample. 60 Vbeta and 13 Jbeta primers were used in PCR. TCRdb's table, derived via immunoSEQ multiplex PCR, lists solely in-frame clones and lacks some. Of around 110,000 clones listed, approximately 71% are singletons. Trimming took off 0 bases at V and 3 bases at J, with 6 bases between the two ends. CDR3 length equals 13 residues. The germline V gene has CDR1 KGHSY and CDR2 FQNENV. Material: PBMCs. This TCR derives from a man aged 35-49 years in good health and CMV-seronegative. The chain employs TRBV16 and TRBJ2-7; a weak D match, TRBD2 (6 bases). CDR3: CASSQSGGYEQYF. The DNA of the CDR3 is TGTGCCAGCAGCCAATCGGGGGGCTACGAGCAGTACTTC.